Following are 4 T cell receptor beta chains from one sample sequenced in a study of blood T cell repertoires in COVID-19. Assay: immunoSEQ multiplex PCR; the TCRdb copy retains only in-frame clones and omits some. The sample includes approximately 70,000 clones, 86% seen only once; the top ten take under 13%. The sample consisted of peripheral blood. All receptors come from a man between 65 and 85 years old with active or convalescent COVID-19.

V and J are TRBV28 and TRBJ1-2; 12 bases are shared with TRBD1. CDR3 length: 16 residues. The junction had 8 bases not matched to a gene; V was cut back by 5 bases and J by 4 bases. Germline CDR1 reads MDHEN; CDR2 reads SYDVKM. The CDR3 DNA reads as TGTGCCAGCAGTCCGCCAGTGGGACAGGGGGCCTATGGCTACACCTTC. This sequence encodes CASSPPVGQGAYGYTF.

The chain carries TRBV3-1 (or the pseudogene TRBV3-2) and TRBJ2-7; D not resolved. With 1 base removed from V and 0 bases from J, the gap between germline ends came to 4 bases. Germline CDR1 is LGHDT and CDR2 is YNNKEL (reference sequence). The CDR3 is 13 residues long. CDR3 sequence reads: CASSQARSYEQYF. The DNA of the CDR3 is TGTGCCAGCAGCCAAGCCCGCTCCTACGAGCAGTACTTC.

This rearrangement joins TRBV6-4 to TRBJ1-2; 7 bases are a match to TRBD1. The trim removed 6 bases at V and 8 bases at J, leaving 15 bases unmatched. Germline assignment: CDR1 MRHNA and CDR2 SNTAGT. The CDR3 extends over 15 amino acids. CDR3 nucleotide sequence: TGTGCCAGCAGCAAGACAGGGACCGAGGGTTACGGCTACACCTTC. This sequence encodes CASSKTGTEGYGYTF.

The rearrangement joins TRBV28 to TRBJ1-3; D might be TRBD1 (6 bases). CDR3 length: 15 amino acids. V was shortened by 2 bases and J by 2 bases, with 10 bases between the two germline ends. CDR1 MDHEN and CDR2 SYDVKM come from the germline V gene. The CDR3 sequence: CASSLPSGAGNTIYF. The CDR3 nucleotides read TGTGCCAGCAGTTTACCCTCAGGGGCTGGAAACACCATATATTTT. Looking up the rest from reference TRBV28 and TRBJ1-3 gives the full variable domain: DVKVTQSSRYLVKRTGEKVFLECVQDMDHENMFWYRQDPGLGLRLIYFSYDVKMKEKGDIPEGYSVSREKKERFSLILESASTNQTSMYLCASSLPSGAGNTIYFGEGSWLTVV.